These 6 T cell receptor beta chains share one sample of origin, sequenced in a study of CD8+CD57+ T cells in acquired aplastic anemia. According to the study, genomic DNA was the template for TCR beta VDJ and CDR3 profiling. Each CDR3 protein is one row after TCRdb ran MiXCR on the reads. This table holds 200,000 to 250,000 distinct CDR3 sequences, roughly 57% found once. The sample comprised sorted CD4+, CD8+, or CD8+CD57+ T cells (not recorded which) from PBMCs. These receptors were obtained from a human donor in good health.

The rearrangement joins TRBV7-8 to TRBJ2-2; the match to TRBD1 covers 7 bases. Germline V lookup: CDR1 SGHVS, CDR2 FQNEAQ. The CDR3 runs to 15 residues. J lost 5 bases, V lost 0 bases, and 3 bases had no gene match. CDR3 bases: TGTGCCAGCAGCTTAGCCCCGACAGGGACCGGGGAGCTGTTTTTT. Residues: CASSLAPTGTGELFF. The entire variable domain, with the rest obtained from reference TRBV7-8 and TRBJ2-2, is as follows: GAGVSQSPRYKVAKRGQDVALRCDPISGHVSLFWYQQALGQGPEFLTYFQNEAQLDKSGLPSDRFFAERPEGSVSTLKIQRTQQEDSAVYLCASSLAPTGTGELFFGEGSRLTVL.

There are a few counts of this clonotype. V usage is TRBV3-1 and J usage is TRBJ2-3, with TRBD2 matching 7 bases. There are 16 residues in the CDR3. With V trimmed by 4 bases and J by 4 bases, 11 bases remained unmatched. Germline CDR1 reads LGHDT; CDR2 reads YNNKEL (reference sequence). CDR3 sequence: CASSPLGEGVSDTQYF. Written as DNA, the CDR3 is TGTGCCAGCAGCCCCTTAGGGGAGGGAGTTTCAGATACGCAGTATTTT.

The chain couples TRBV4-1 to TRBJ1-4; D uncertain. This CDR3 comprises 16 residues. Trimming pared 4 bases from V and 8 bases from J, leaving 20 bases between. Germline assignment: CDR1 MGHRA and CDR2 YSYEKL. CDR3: CASSPDSIGHEEKLFF. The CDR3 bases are TGCGCCAGCAGCCCAGATTCAATAGGGCACGAAGAAAAACTGTTTTTT.

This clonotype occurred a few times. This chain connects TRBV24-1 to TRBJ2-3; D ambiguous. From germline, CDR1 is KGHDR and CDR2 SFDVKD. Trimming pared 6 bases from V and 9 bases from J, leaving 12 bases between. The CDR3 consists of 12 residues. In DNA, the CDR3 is TGTGCCACCAGTCAAGGTATGGGGACGCAGTATTTT. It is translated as CATSQGMGTQYF.

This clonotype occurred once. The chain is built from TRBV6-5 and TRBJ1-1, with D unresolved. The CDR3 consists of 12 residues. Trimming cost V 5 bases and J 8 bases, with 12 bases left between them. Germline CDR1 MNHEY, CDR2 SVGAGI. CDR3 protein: CASSEMVTEAFF. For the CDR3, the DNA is TGTGCCAGCAGTGAAATGGTGACAGAAGCTTTCTTT.

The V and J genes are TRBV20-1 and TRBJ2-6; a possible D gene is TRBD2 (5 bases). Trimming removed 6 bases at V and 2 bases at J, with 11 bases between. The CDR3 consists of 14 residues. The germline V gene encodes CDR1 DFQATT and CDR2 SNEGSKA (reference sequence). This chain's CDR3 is CSAKRGTGANVLTF. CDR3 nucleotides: TGCAGTGCCAAACGGGGTACTGGGGCCAACGTCCTGACTTTC.